The source of this TCR beta chain is a study of T-cell reconstitution after alpha-beta-depleted transplantation in children. Study-wide points: Reportedly, alpha-beta T cells present about two months post-transplant originated from several hundred expanded clones of graft origin.

The CDR3 runs 17 residues. Trimming at V came to 3 bases and at J to 2 bases, leaving 7 bases not matched to a gene. Germline CDR1 SGHRS, CDR2 YFSETQ. Construction of the TCRbeta library involved unique molecular identifiers. A single record per CDR3 protein comes from TCRdb applying MiXCR to the PCR reads. Of 65,000 to 75,000 distinct CDR3 sequences in the sample, approximately 5% were seen once. This clonotype was counted at least ten times. The target antigen is unknown. The chain carries TRBV5-1 and TRBJ2-1; 11 positions agree with TRBD2. The TCR comes from a boy under two years old who had a stem cell transplant for acute myeloid leukemia, so the T cells may come from the graft donor. The material was PBMCs, mostly from graft donor cells, obtained 180 days after TCRalphabeta/CD19-depleted stem cell transplant. The CDR3 reads CASSWTWTSGPYNEQFF. CDR3 DNA: TGCGCCAGCAGCTGGACCTGGACTAGCGGGCCCTACAATGAGCAGTTCTTC.